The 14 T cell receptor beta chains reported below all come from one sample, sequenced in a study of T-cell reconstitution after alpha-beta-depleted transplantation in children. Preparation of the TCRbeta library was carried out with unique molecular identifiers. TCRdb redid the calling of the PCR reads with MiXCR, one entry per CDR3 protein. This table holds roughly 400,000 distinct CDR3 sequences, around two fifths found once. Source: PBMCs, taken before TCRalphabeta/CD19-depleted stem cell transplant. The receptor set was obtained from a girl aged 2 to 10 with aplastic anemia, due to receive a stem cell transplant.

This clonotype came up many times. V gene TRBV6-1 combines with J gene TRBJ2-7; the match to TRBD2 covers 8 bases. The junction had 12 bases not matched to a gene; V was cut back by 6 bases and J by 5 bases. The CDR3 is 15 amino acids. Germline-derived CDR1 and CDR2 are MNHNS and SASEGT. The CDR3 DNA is TGTGCCAGCAGCTCCAAAGAGCGGGAGCGGGACGAGCAGTACTTC. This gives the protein CASSSKERERDEQYF.

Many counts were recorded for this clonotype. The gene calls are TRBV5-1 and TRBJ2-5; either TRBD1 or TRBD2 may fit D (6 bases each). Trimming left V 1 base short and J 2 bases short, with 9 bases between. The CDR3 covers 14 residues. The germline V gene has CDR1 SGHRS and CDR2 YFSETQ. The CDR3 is CASSLTGRQETQYF. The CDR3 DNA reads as TGCGCCAGCAGCTTGACAGGGAGGCAAGAGACCCAGTACTTC.

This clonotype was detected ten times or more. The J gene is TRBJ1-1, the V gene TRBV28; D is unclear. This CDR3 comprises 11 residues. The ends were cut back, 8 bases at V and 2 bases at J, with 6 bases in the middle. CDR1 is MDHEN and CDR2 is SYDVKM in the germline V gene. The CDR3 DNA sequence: TGTGCCAGCGCCATTAACACTGAAGCTTTCTTT. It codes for CASAINTEAFF.

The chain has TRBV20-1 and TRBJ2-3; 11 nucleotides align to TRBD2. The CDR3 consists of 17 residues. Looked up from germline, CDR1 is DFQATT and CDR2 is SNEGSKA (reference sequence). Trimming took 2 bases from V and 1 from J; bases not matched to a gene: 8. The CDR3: CSARRYRLAGCTDTQYF. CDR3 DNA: TGCAGTGCTAGAAGGTACAGACTAGCGGGGTGCACAGATACGCAGTATTTT.

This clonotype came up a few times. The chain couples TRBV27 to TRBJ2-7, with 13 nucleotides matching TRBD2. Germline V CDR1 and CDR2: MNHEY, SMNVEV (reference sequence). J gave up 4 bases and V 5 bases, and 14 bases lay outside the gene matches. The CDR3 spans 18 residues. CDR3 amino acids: CASSHHYGLAGVLYEQYF. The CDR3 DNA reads TGTGCCAGCAGTCACCACTACGGACTAGCGGGAGTATTATACGAGCAGTACTTC.

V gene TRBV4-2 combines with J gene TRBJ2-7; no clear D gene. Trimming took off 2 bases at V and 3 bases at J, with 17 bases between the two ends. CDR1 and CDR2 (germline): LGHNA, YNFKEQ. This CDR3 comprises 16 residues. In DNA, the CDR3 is TGTGCCAGCAGCCAAACGGACCGGTCTTCTCACTACGAGCAGTACTTC. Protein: CASSQTDRSSHYEQYF.

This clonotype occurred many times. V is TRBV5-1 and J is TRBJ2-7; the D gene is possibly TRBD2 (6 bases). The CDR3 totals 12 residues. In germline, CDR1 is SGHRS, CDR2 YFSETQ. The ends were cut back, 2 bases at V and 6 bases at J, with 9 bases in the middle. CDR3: CASSFSGGEQYF. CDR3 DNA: TGCGCCAGCAGCTTCTCCGGGGGCGAGCAGTACTTC.

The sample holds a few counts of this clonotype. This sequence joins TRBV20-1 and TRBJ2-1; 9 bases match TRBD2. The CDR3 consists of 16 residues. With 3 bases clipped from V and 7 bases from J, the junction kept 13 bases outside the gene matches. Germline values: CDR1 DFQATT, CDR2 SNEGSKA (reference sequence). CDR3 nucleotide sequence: TGCAGTGCTAGCCGGTTCGGACTAGCGTACAGAAATGAGCAGTTCTTC. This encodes CSASRFGLAYRNEQFF.

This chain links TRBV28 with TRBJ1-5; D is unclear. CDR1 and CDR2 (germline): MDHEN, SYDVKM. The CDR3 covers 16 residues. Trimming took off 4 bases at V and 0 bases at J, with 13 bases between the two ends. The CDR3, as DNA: TGTGCCAGCAGTTACAGTCACGGGGATAGCAATCAGCCCCAGCATTTT. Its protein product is CASSYSHGDSNQPQHF.

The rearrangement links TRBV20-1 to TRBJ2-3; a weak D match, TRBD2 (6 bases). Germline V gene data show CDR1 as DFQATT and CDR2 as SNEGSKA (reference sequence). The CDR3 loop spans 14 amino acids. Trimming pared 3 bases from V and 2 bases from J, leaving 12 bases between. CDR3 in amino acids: CSARSWRDTDTQYF. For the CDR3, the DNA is TGCAGTGCTAGGTCTTGGCGGGACACAGATACGCAGTATTTT.

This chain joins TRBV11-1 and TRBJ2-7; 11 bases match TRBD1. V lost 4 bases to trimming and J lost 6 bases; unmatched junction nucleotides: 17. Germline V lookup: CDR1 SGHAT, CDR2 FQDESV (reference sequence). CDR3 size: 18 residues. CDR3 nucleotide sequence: TGTGCCAGCAGCTCCATCGGGACAGGGGGTATGAGGGCCAGCGAGCAGTACTTC. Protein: CASSSIGTGGMRASEQYF.

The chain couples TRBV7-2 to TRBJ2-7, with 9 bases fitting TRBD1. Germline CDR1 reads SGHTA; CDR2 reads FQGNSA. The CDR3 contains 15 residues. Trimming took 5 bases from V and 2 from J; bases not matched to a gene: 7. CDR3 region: CASSEDRGFPYEQYF. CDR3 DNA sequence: TGTGCCAGCAGCGAGGACAGGGGCTTCCCCTACGAGCAGTACTTC.

The CDR3 spells CASSFRSKQFF. For the CDR3, the DNA is TGTGCCAGCAGTTTTCGGAGTAAGCAGTTCTTC. This chain connects TRBV28 to TRBJ2-1; D is uncertain. The germline V gene has CDR1 MDHEN and CDR2 SYDVKM. V lost 3 bases and J 11 bases, leaving 8 bases between the germline ends. The CDR3 loop spans 11 amino acids.

CDR3 in DNA: TGCAGTGCTAGAAGAGGGGAACAGGGAGGCGATGGCTACACCTTC. Its protein is CSARRGEQGGDGYTF. The gene calls are TRBV20-1 and TRBJ1-2; D might be TRBD1 (6 bases). The ends were cut back, 2 bases at V and 6 bases at J, with 19 bases in the middle. There are 15 residues in the CDR3. The germline CDR1 and CDR2 sequences are DFQATT and SNEGSKA (reference sequence).